These 27 T cell receptor beta chains came from one sample sequenced in a study of CD8 T cells in ankylosing spondylitis. TCRdb re-called the 5' RACE reads through MiXCR, storing one row per CDR3 protein. The sample records approximately 300,000 distinct CDR3 sequences, less than 25% being singletons. Material for sequencing was blood, either unsorted or a sorted T cell fraction (not recorded which). The receptor source for this set is a female donor with ankylosing spondylitis or in good health (not recorded which).

In its sample, this clonotype was seen a few times. This chain uses TRBV5-6 with TRBJ1-2; D is uncertain. CDR3 length: 15 residues. CDR1 and CDR2 (germline): SGHDT, YYEEEE. V gave up 2 bases and J gave up 7 bases, with 18 bases separating them. The CDR3 nucleotides are TGTGCCAGCAGCTTTGGTTCGCCAGCTGGCGGTGGCTACACCTTC. It encodes CASSFGSPAGGGYTF.

The chain is built from TRBV7-2 and TRBJ1-2; D is perhaps TRBD1 (6 bases). The CDR3 length is 13 residues. Per germline, CDR1 SGHTA and CDR2 FQGNSA. The V end was cut by 7 bases, the J end by 8 bases, with 17 bases between. The CDR3 region has the DNA TGTGCCAGCATCTGGCAGGGGCTGGGGGGCTACACCTTC. This encodes CASIWQGLGGYTF.

The CDR3 reads CASSLLRNEKLFF. Here the CDR3 DNA reads TGTGCCAGCAGCTTGCTCCGAAATGAAAAACTGTTTTTT. The chain links TRBV7-6 to TRBJ1-4; D remains ambiguous. This CDR3 spans 13 amino acids. Per the germline V gene, CDR1 is SGHVS and CDR2 is FNYEAQ. Trimming took off 3 bases at V and 5 bases at J, with 7 bases between the two ends. Full variable domain (rest looked up from reference TRBV7-6 and TRBJ1-4): GAGVSQSPRYKVTKRGQDVALRCDPISGHVSLYWYRQALGQGPEFLTYFNYEAQQDKSGLPNDRFSAERPEGSISTLTIQRTEQRDSAMYRCASSLLRNEKLFFGSGTQLSVL.

The chain has TRBV7-6 and TRBJ2-3; D might be TRBD2 (6 bases). Trimming cost V 0 bases and J 2 bases, with 9 bases left between them. The CDR3 totals 15 residues. The V gene's germline CDR1 is SGHVS and CDR2 FNYEAQ. CDR3 protein: CASSLAGTLTDTQYF. The CDR3 region has the DNA TGTGCCAGCAGCTTAGCGGGGACTCTCACAGATACGCAGTATTTT. Filled out from reference TRBV7-6 and TRBJ2-3, the complete variable domain reads GAGVSQSPRYKVTKRGQDVALRCDPISGHVSLYWYRQALGQGPEFLTYFNYEAQQDKSGLPNDRFSAERPEGSISTLTIQRTEQRDSAMYRCASSLAGTLTDTQYFGPGTRLTVL.

The chain has TRBV15 and TRBJ1-1; a possible D gene is TRBD1 (6 bases). With 0 bases removed from V and 7 bases from J, the gap between germline ends came to 21 bases. Germline lookup yields CDR1 LNHNV and CDR2 YYDKDF (reference sequence). This CDR3 contains 17 residues. The CDR3 coding sequence is TGTGCCACCAGCAGAGATTTCTCAGGACAGCTATTAGGTGAAGCTTTCTTT. Translating gives CATSRDFSGQLLGEAFF.

The V and J genes are TRBV6-1 and TRBJ2-2; possible D gene TRBD2, 6 bases. Germline CDR1 and CDR2: MNHNS and SASEGT. The CDR3 contains 15 residues. Trimming left V 6 bases short and J 0 bases short, with 11 bases between. The CDR3 protein is CASRGTFANTGELFF. As DNA, the CDR3 is TGTGCCAGCAGAGGGACTTTCGCGAACACCGGGGAGCTGTTTTTT.

The V call is TRBV6-1, the J call TRBJ2-1; the D gene is possibly TRBD2 (6 bases). The germline CDR1 and CDR2 sequences are MNHNS and SASEGT. V lost 11 bases and J 1 base, leaving 15 bases between the germline ends. The CDR3 has 14 residues. The CDR3 here is CASRISGSYNEQFF. The CDR3 DNA sequence: TGTGCCTCCCGGATTAGCGGTTCCTACAATGAGCAGTTCTTC.

For the CDR3, the DNA is TGTGCCAGCAGTTACGGGGAAAACAATCAGCCCCAGCATTTT. Translated: CASSYGENNQPQHF. The gene calls are TRBV6-5 and TRBJ1-5; D gene uncertain. V shed 2 bases and J shed 3 bases, with 8 bases lying between them. CDR3 length: 14 amino acids. In germline, CDR1 is MNHEY, CDR2 SVGAGI.

This clonotype was detected a few times. The V call is TRBV29-1, the J call TRBJ1-1; D perhaps matches TRBD1 (6 bases). The CDR3 spans 13 residues. The V gene lost 5 bases and the J gene lost 7 bases, with 17 bases spanning the gap. CDR1 and CDR2 (germline): SQVTM, ANQGSEA. The CDR3 sequence is CSVPGTRRNEAFF. The CDR3 coding sequence is TGCAGCGTTCCCGGGACAAGAAGAAATGAAGCTTTCTTT.

The gene calls are TRBV20-1 and TRBJ2-2; no clear D gene. The V end lost 3 bases, the J end lost 2 bases, and 10 bases lay between the germline ends. This CDR3 is 14 amino acids long. CDR1 and CDR2 (germline): DFQATT, SNEGSKA (reference sequence). In DNA form, the CDR3 reads TGCAGTGCTAGTCTAGGCACAAACACCGGGGAGCTGTTTTTT. The encoded protein is CSASLGTNTGELFF.

The chain uses TRBV11-2 and TRBJ2-7, with TRBD2 identical over 8 bases. V lost 5 bases and J lost 6; bases outside the gene matches: 9. Germline V lookup: CDR1 SGHAT, CDR2 FQNNGV. The CDR3 consists of 14 residues. DNA of the CDR3: TGTGCCAGCAGCGGAGGGACTAGTCTTAGCGAGCAGTACTTC. It encodes CASSGGTSLSEQYF.

The rearrangement joins TRBV6-1 to TRBJ1-4; D is ambiguous. The CDR3 runs 13 residues. Deletions cut 7 bases from V and 8 bases from J, with 14 bases between. Germline loops: CDR1 MNHNS, CDR2 SASEGT. The CDR3 bases are TGTGCCAGCACGGGTGCGCGCGGGGAAAAACTGTTTTTT. Translating it yields CASTGARGEKLFF.

This clonotype occurred a few times. The gene calls are TRBV7-3 and TRBJ2-1, with 8 bases that match TRBD2. Germline V gives CDR1 SGHTA, CDR2 FQGTGA. V shed 4 bases, J shed 0 bases, and the junction held 5 bases outside the gene matches. This CDR3 has 16 residues. The CDR3: CASSSGLAVSYNEQFF. The CDR3 DNA is TGTGCCAGCAGCTCCGGACTAGCCGTCTCCTACAATGAGCAGTTCTTC.

This clonotype was picked up a small number of times. The V and J genes are TRBV29-1 and TRBJ1-2; no reliable D call. V lost 0 bases and J 0 bases, leaving 11 bases between the germline ends. The CDR3 extends over 15 amino acids. The germline V gene encodes CDR1 SQVTM and CDR2 ANQGSEA. The DNA of the CDR3 is TGCAGCGTTGAAGAATTAGCCGGAGCTAACTATGGCTACACCTTC. It is translated as CSVEELAGANYGYTF.

The J gene is TRBJ2-3, the V gene TRBV5-1; 9 bases align to TRBD2. This CDR3 contains 17 residues. Looked up from germline, CDR1 is SGHRS and CDR2 is YFSETQ. V trimming: 0 bases; J trimming: 1 base; junction bases outside the gene matches: 6. The chain's CDR3 is CASSLGSGSPRTDTQYF. DNA of the CDR3: TGCGCCAGCAGCTTGGGTAGCGGGAGCCCACGCACAGATACGCAGTATTTT. Using reference TRBV5-1 and TRBJ2-3 for the parts outside the CDR3, the full variable domain is KAGVTQTPRYLIKTRGQQVTLSCSPISGHRSVSWYQQTPGQGLQFLFEYFSETQRNKGNFPGRFSGRQFSNSRSEMNVSTLELGDSALYLCASSLGSGSPRTDTQYFGPGTRLTVL.

J is TRBJ2-1 and V is TRBV7-2; no clear D. Germline CDR1 and CDR2: SGHTA and FQGNSA. The CDR3 is 13 amino acids. Between the trimmed V and J ends, which lost 5 bases and 6 bases, there was a span of 11 bases. CDR3 DNA: TGTGCCAGCAGCGCCCGACGGACCAATGAGCAGTTCTTC. Amino acid sequence: CASSARRTNEQFF.

A few counts support this clonotype. The chain combines TRBV11-3 with TRBJ1-5, with D perhaps TRBD1 (6 bases). The CDR3 extends over 14 amino acids. Germline lookup yields CDR1 SGHNT and CDR2 YENEEA. Trimming shortened V by 6 bases and J by 9 bases, and 18 bases separated the two germline ends. The CDR3 sequence is CASRSGTLRWPQHF. CDR3 coding DNA: TGTGCCAGCAGATCCGGGACACTCAGGTGGCCCCAGCATTTT.

Many counts were recorded for this clonotype. The chain couples TRBV20-1 to TRBJ1-1, with TRBD1 matching over 7 bases. Germline V gives CDR1 DFQATT, CDR2 SNEGSKA (reference sequence). Trimming removed 1 base from V and 4 bases from J; junction bases left unmatched: 3. The CDR3 runs 13 residues. DNA for the CDR3: TGCAGTGCTAGAGGCGCAGGGGGCACTGAAGCTTTCTTT. Its protein is CSARGAGGTEAFF.

This clonotype was recorded at least ten times. CDR3 in amino acids: CASSLEGQGGSEAFF. As DNA, the CDR3 is TGTGCCAGCAGTTTAGAAGGACAGGGCGGGAGTGAAGCTTTCTTT. The chain joins TRBV12-3 or TRBV12-4 to TRBJ1-1, with TRBD1 identical over 8 bases. The J segment lost 7 bases and the V segment lost 1 base, leaving 8 bases of the junction unmatched. The CDR3 consists of 15 residues.

This clonotype was seen a handful of times. The J gene is TRBJ2-3, the V gene TRBV10-3; no firm D call. Trimming left V 3 bases short and J 2 bases short, with 9 bases between. The V gene's germline CDR1 is ENHRY and CDR2 SYGVKD. The CDR3 has 14 amino acids. CDR3 nucleotides: TGTGCCATCAGTGACCGGAGATTCACAGATACGCAGTATTTT. It codes for CAISDRRFTDTQYF.

This clonotype was seen a handful of times. The V call is TRBV5-6, the J call TRBJ2-7, with D unresolved. This CDR3 is built from 13 residues. Germline assignment: CDR1 SGHDT and CDR2 YYEEEE. Between the trimmed V and J ends, which lost 4 bases and 4 bases, there was a span of 12 bases. This chain's CDR3 is CASSSTTLYEQYF. The CDR3 bases are TGTGCCAGCAGCAGTACGACACTTTACGAGCAGTACTTC. The whole variable domain, filled in from reference TRBV5-6 and TRBJ2-7, reads DAGVTQSPTHLIKTRGQQVTLRCSPKSGHDTVSWYQQALGQGPQFIFQYYEEEERQRGNFPDRFSGHQFPNYSSELNVNALLLGDSALYLCASSSTTLYEQYFGPGTRLTVT.

This clonotype was picked up a small number of times. The chain has TRBV6-4 and TRBJ2-3; 9 bases agree with TRBD2. V lost 8 bases to trimming and J lost 2 bases; unmatched junction nucleotides: 8. From germline, CDR1 is MRHNA and CDR2 SNTAGT. The length of the CDR3 is 15 residues. The DNA for the CDR3 is TGTGCCAGCTCTTCGACTAGCGGAGACACAGATACGCAGTATTTT. Its translation is CASSSTSGDTDTQYF.

Only a few counts were recorded for this clonotype. This chain joins TRBV5-1 and TRBJ2-3, with a weak D call TRBD2 (5 bases). The CDR3 totals 15 residues. CDR1 and CDR2 (germline): SGHRS, YFSETQ. Trimming pared 2 bases from V and 5 bases from J, leaving 15 bases between. The CDR3 sequence is CASSLVPGYGDTQYF. The CDR3 DNA reads as TGCGCCAGCAGCTTAGTCCCGGGGTATGGAGATACGCAGTATTTT.

The sample holds a few counts of this clonotype. The V call is TRBV20-1, the J call TRBJ2-7; 9 bases match TRBD2. This CDR3 is 12 amino acids long. Germline V CDR1 and CDR2: DFQATT, SNEGSKA (reference sequence). V lost 4 bases and J lost 6; bases outside the gene matches: 4. The CDR3: CSATLAGPEQYF. The CDR3 DNA sequence: TGCAGTGCTACCCTAGCGGGGCCCGAGCAGTACTTC.

This clonotype was found a few times. V usage is TRBV29-1 and J usage is TRBJ1-2, with D tentatively TRBD1 (5 bases). This CDR3 is 11 amino acids long. CDR1 is SQVTM and CDR2 is ANQGSEA in the germline V gene. V lost 6 bases and J 8 bases, leaving 13 bases between the germline ends. CDR3: CSVEGPGGYTF. The CDR3 bases are TGCAGCGTCGAGGGACCGGGCGGCTACACCTTC.

The chain is built from TRBV19 and TRBJ2-1, with 8 bases fitting TRBD2. V lost 3 bases and J lost 1; bases outside the gene matches: 8. The CDR3 is 17 amino acids. Germline V gene data show CDR1 as LNHDA and CDR2 as SQIVND (reference sequence). CDR3 residues: CASSIAHVAGSYNEQFF. CDR3 nucleotides: TGTGCCAGTAGTATCGCCCATGTAGCGGGGTCCTACAATGAGCAGTTCTTC.

There are a few counts of this clonotype. V gene TRBV7-2 combines with J gene TRBJ2-3; D not resolved. The V gene lost 5 bases and the J gene lost 1 base, with 10 bases spanning the gap. Per germline, CDR1 SGHTA and CDR2 FQGNSA. This CDR3 has 14 residues. The CDR3 region is CASSPEWGTDTQYF. The DNA of the CDR3 is TGTGCCAGCAGCCCTGAGTGGGGCACAGATACGCAGTATTTT.